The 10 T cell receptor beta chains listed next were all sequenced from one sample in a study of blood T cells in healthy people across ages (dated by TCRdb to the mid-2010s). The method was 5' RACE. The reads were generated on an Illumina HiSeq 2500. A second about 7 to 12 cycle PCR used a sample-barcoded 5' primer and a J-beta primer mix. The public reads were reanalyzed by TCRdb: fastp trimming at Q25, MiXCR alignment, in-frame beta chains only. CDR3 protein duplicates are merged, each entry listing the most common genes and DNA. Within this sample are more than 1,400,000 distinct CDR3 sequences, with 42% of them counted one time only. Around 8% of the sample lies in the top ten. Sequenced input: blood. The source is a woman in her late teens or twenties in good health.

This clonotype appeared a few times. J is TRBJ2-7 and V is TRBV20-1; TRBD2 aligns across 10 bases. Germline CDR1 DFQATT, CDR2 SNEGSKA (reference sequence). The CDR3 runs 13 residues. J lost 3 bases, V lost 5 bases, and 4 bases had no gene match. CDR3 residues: CSARVAGGYEQYF. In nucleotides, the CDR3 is TGCAGTGCTCGAGTAGCGGGAGGCTACGAGCAGTACTTC.

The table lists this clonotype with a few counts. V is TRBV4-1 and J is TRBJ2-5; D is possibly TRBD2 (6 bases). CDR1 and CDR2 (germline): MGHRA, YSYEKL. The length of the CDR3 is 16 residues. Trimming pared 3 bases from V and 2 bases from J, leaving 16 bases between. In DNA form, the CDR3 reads TGCGCCAGCAGCCATACATATAGCGGACCTCAAGAGACCCAGTACTTC. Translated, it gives CASSHTYSGPQETQYF.

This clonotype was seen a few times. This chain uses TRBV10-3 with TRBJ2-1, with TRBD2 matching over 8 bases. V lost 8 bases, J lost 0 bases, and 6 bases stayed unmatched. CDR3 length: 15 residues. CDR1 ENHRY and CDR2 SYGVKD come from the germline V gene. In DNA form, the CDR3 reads TGTGCCATCGGAAGCGGGGGTGGCTCCTACAATGAGCAGTTCTTC. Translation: CAIGSGGGSYNEQFF.

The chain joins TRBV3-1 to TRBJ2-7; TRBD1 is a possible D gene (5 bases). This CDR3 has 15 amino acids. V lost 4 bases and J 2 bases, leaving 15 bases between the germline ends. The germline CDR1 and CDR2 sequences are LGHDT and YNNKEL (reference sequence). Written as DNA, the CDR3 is TGTGCCAGCAGCCTCTTAGCTCTGGGGCCCTACGAGCAGTACTTC. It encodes CASSLLALGPYEQYF.

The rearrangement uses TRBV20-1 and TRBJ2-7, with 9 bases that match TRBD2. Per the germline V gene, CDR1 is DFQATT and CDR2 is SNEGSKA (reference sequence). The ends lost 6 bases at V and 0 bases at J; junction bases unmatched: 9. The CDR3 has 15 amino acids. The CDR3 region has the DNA TGCAGTGCAAGTAAGCGGGGGGAAAGCTCCTACGAGCAGTACTTC. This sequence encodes CSASKRGESSYEQYF.

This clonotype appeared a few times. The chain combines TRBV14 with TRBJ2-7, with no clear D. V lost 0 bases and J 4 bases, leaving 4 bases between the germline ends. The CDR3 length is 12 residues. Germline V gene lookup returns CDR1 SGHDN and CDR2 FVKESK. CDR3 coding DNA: TGTGCCAGCAGCCAAGAGATGTACGAGCAGTACTTC. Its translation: CASSQEMYEQYF.

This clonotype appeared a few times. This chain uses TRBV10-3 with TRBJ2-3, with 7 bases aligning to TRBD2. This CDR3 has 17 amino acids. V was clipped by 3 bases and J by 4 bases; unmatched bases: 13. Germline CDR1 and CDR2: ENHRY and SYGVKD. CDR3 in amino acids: CAISDPGPAGRADTQYF. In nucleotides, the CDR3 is TGTGCCATCAGTGACCCAGGTCCAGCGGGGAGGGCAGATACGCAGTATTTT.

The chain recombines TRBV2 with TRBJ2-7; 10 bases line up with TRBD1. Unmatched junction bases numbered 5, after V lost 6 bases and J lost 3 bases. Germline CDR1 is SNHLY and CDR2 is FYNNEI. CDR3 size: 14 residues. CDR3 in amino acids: CASRGTGVHYEQYF. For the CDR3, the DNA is TGTGCCAGCAGGGGGACAGGGGTCCACTACGAGCAGTACTTC.

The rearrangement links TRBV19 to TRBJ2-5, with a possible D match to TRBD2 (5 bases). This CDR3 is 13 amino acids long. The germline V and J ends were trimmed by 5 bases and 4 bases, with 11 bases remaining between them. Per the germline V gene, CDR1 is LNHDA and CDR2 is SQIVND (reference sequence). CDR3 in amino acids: CASSRGNPETQYF. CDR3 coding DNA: TGTGCCAGTAGTCGAGGGAACCCAGAGACCCAGTACTTC.

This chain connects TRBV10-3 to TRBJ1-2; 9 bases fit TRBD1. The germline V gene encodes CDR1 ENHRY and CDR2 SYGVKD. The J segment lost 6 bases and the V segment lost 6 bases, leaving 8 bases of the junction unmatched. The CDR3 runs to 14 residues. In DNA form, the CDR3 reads TGTGCCATCAGCAAGGGACAGGGAGTCGATGGCTACACCTTC. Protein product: CAISKGQGVDGYTF.